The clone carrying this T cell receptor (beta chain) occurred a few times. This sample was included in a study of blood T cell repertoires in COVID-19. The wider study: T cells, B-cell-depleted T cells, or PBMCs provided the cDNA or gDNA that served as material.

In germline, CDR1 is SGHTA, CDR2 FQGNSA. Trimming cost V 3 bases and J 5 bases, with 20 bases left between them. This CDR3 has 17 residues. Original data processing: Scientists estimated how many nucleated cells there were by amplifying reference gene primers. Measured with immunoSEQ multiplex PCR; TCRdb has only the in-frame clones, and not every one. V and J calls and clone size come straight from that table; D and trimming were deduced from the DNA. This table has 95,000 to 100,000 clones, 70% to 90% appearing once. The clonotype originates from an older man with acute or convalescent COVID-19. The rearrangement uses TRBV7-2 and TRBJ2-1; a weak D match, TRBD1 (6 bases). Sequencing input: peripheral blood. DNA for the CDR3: TGTGCCAGCAGCTTGGTACAGGGTTTCAGCGTCAACAATGAGCAGTTCTTC. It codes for CASSLVQGFSVNNEQFF.